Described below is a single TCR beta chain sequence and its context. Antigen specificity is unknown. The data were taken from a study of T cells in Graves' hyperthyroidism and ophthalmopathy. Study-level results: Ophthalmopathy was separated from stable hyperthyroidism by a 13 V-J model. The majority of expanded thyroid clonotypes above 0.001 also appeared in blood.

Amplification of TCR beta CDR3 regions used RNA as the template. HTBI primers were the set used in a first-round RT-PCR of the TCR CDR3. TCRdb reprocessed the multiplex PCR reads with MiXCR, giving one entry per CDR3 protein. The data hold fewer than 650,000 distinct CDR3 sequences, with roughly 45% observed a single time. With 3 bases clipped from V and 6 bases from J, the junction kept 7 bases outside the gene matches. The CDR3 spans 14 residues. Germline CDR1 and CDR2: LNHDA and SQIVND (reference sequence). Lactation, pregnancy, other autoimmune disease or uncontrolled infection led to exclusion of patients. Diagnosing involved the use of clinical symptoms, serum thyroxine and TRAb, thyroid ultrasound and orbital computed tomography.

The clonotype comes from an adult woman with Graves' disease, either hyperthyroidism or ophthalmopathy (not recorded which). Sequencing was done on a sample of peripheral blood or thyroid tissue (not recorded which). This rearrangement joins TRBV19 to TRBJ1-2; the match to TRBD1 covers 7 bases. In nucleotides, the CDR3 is TGTGCCAGTAGTATCGGGACAGCCCTTGATGGCTACACCTTC. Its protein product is CASSIGTALDGYTF.